Shown below are 18 T cell receptor beta chains from a single sample sequenced in a study of beta chain features in type 1 diabetes. The sequenced template was cDNA made from the entire isolated RNA. TCRdb's copy holds only in-frame clones and misses some; the assay was immunoSEQ multiplex PCR. The sample has about 250,000 clones, about 14% seen once. Sequencing was performed on naive CD4+ T cells from blood. The receptors were gathered from a woman between 40 and 50 years old in good health.

This clone was picked up a small number of times. This rearrangement joins TRBV6-5 to TRBJ2-2; 8 bases are shared with TRBD1. With 4 bases clipped from V and 5 bases from J, the junction kept 9 bases outside the gene matches. Germline V gene sequence: CDR1 MNHEY, CDR2 SVGAGI. This CDR3 is built from 16 residues. CDR3 nucleotides: TGTGCCAGCAGTTCCTCGACAGGGGCGGGGACCGGGGAGCTGTTTTTT. It translates to CASSSSTGAGTGELFF.

The J gene is TRBJ1-5, the V gene TRBV4-2; no reliable D call. CDR3 size: 16 residues. Deletions cut 4 bases from V and 3 bases from J, with 16 bases between. Germline V gene lookup returns CDR1 LGHNA and CDR2 YNFKEQ. The CDR3 reads CASSPDARAYNQPQHF. As DNA, the CDR3 is TGTGCCAGCAGCCCAGACGCGAGGGCCTACAATCAGCCCCAGCATTTT.

This clone has a handful of counts. V gene TRBV7-9 combines with J gene TRBJ2-5; 11 nucleotides agree with TRBD2. This CDR3 is built from 15 residues. V trimming: 4 bases; J trimming: 4 bases; junction bases outside the gene matches: 5. Per germline, CDR1 SEHNR and CDR2 FQNEAQ (reference sequence). As DNA, the CDR3 is TGTGCCAGCAGCTCCCGACTAGCGGGGACAGAGACCCAGTACTTC. Amino acid sequence: CASSSRLAGTETQYF.

The J gene is TRBJ2-3, the V gene TRBV5-6; possibly TRBD2 for D (6 bases). This CDR3 has 15 residues. Germline values: CDR1 SGHDT, CDR2 YYEEEE. The germline V and J ends were trimmed by 5 bases and 2 bases, with 15 bases remaining between them. The CDR3 spells CASRNPGRDTDTQYF. DNA for the CDR3: TGTGCCAGCAGAAACCCCGGGCGGGACACAGATACGCAGTATTTT.

This rearrangement joins TRBV27 to TRBJ2-1, with 9 bases lining up with TRBD1. The length of the CDR3 is 13 residues. With V trimmed by 6 bases and J by 5 bases, 2 bases remained unmatched. Per germline, CDR1 MNHEY and CDR2 SMNVEV (reference sequence). The CDR3 reads CASRRTGDNEQFF. CDR3 sequence (DNA): TGTGCCAGCAGGAGGACAGGGGACAATGAGCAGTTCTTC.

This clone turned up a few times. The genes are TRBV7-2 and TRBJ2-3, with D uncertain. Trimming pared 1 base from V and 3 bases from J, leaving 5 bases between. The germline V gene encodes CDR1 SGHTA and CDR2 FQGNSA. This CDR3 comprises 13 residues. The chain's CDR3 is CASSLGRTDTQYF. The CDR3 nucleotides read TGTGCCAGCAGCTTAGGGAGAACAGATACGCAGTATTTT.

On this clone itself: Other DNA sequences in the sample encode the same CDR3. This chain joins TRBV5-4 and TRBJ2-3; 7 positions agree with TRBD2. CDR1 and CDR2 (germline): SGHNT, YYREEE (reference sequence). Germline trimming cut 1 base from V and 6 bases from J; bases unmatched to any gene: 8. The CDR3 is 15 amino acids. The CDR3 nucleotides read TGTGCCAGCAGCTTGAGGCGGGGCGGGGGTGATACGCAGTATTTT. Translating it yields CASSLRRGGGDTQYF.

Comment on this clone: This specimen includes other DNA sequences encoding the same CDR3. This CDR3 is CASRGTGSYEQYF. Here the CDR3 DNA reads TGCGCCAGCCGCGGGACGGGCTCCTACGAGCAGTACTTC. The chain has TRBV4-1 and TRBJ2-7; D is perhaps TRBD2 (6 bases). Trimming pared 8 bases from V and 0 bases from J, leaving 11 bases between. CDR1 is MGHRA, CDR2 YSYEKL, per germline. This CDR3 contains 13 residues.

V usage is TRBV25-1 and J usage is TRBJ1-1, with a tentative D call TRBD1 (6 bases). Looked up from germline, CDR1 is MGHDK and CDR2 is SYGVNS. This CDR3 spans 14 amino acids. The germline V and J ends were trimmed by 1 base and 9 bases, with 15 bases remaining between them. The CDR3 sequence: CASSEFSGGAQAFF. The CDR3 DNA is TGTGCCAGCAGTGAATTCTCTGGGGGGGCTCAAGCTTTCTTT.

This clone was picked up a small number of times. V usage is TRBV29-1 and J usage is TRBJ1-4; TRBD1 agrees at 9 bases. This CDR3 contains 13 residues. Germline V gives CDR1 SQVTM, CDR2 ANQGSEA. J lost 7 bases, V lost 4 bases, and 4 bases had no gene match. CDR3 region: CSVGDRVGEKLFF. DNA for the CDR3: TGCAGCGTTGGGGACAGGGTGGGTGAAAAACTGTTTTTT. Supplemented by reference TRBV29-1 and TRBJ1-4, the full variable domain reads SAVISQKPSRDICQRGTSLTIQCQVDSQVTMMFWYRQQPGQSLTLIATANQGSEATYESGFVIDKFPISRPNLTFSTLTVSNMSPEDSSIYLCSVGDRVGEKLFFGSGTQLSVL.

The chain joins TRBV18 to TRBJ1-2; TRBD1 is a possible D gene (5 bases). The V end lost 3 bases, the J end lost 7 bases, and 18 bases lay between the germline ends. Germline V gene data show CDR1 as KGHSH and CDR2 as LQKENI. CDR3 length: 15 amino acids. CDR3 nucleotide sequence: TGTGCCAGCTCACCTTTGGCAGGGAAGGGTTTTGGCTACACCTTC. Its protein is CASSPLAGKGFGYTF.

This clone occurred a few times. V usage is TRBV2 and J usage is TRBJ2-5; 11 nucleotides line up with TRBD1. With V trimmed by 8 bases and J by 5 bases, 1 base remained unmatched. The CDR3 loop spans 12 amino acids. Germline CDR1 reads SNHLY; CDR2 reads FYNNEI. The CDR3 protein is CASWTGGETQYF. CDR3 DNA sequence: TGTGCCAGCTGGACAGGGGGCGAGACCCAGTACTTC.

The chain carries TRBV27 and TRBJ1-4, with unresolved D. The CDR3 runs 14 residues. V dropped 7 bases and J dropped 7 bases, with 16 bases sitting between them. Germline assignment: CDR1 MNHEY and CDR2 SMNVEV (reference sequence). This chain's CDR3 is CASIEGPRGEKLFF. CDR3 sequence (DNA): TGTGCCAGCATTGAGGGCCCTCGGGGTGAAAAACTGTTTTTT.

This rearrangement joins TRBV9 to TRBJ2-2, with D tentatively TRBD2 (5 bases). The CDR3 spans 15 residues. Germline V gene sequence: CDR1 SGDLS, CDR2 YYNGEE. V dropped 7 bases and J dropped 2 bases, with 15 bases sitting between them. This CDR3 reads CASGGWFRNTGELFF. CDR3 bases: TGTGCCAGCGGAGGATGGTTCCGTAACACCGGGGAGCTGTTTTTT.

The genes are TRBV19 and TRBJ1-1; D uncertain. Germline values: CDR1 LNHDA, CDR2 SQIVND (reference sequence). Trimming pared 3 bases from V and 1 base from J, leaving 12 bases between. The length of the CDR3 is 15 residues. As DNA, the CDR3 is TGTGCCAGTAGTATCAGAGTGGGAGGGAACACTGAAGCTTTCTTT. This codes for CASSIRVGGNTEAFF.

In this sample, this clone turned up a few times. The chain joins TRBV5-1 to TRBJ1-1; the D is unclear. Germline CDR1 SGHRS, CDR2 YFSETQ. V was trimmed by 0 bases and J by 3 bases, leaving 15 bases between them. This CDR3 is built from 16 residues. CDR3: CASSLGFGAGDTEAFF. The DNA of the CDR3 is TGCGCCAGCAGCTTGGGTTTTGGTGCCGGGGACACTGAAGCTTTCTTT.

A few counts support this clone. V and J are TRBV5-1 and TRBJ2-7; 7 positions agree with TRBD1. Germline CDR1 SGHRS, CDR2 YFSETQ. The V gene end was trimmed by 0 bases and the J gene end by 5 bases; junction bases not matched to a gene: 8. The CDR3 runs to 15 residues. This CDR3 reads CASSLEVGGKDEQYF. The CDR3 bases are TGCGCCAGCAGCTTGGAGGTAGGGGGCAAGGACGAGCAGTACTTC.

This chain connects TRBV9 to TRBJ2-7; 8 bases match TRBD1. The V gene end was trimmed by 3 bases and the J gene end by 7 bases; junction bases not matched to a gene: 9. The CDR3 runs to 14 residues. Germline loops: CDR1 SGDLS, CDR2 YYNGEE. This CDR3 is CASSAPGQVSEQYF. The CDR3 DNA follows: TGTGCCAGCAGCGCCCCGGGACAGGTCAGTGAGCAGTACTTC.